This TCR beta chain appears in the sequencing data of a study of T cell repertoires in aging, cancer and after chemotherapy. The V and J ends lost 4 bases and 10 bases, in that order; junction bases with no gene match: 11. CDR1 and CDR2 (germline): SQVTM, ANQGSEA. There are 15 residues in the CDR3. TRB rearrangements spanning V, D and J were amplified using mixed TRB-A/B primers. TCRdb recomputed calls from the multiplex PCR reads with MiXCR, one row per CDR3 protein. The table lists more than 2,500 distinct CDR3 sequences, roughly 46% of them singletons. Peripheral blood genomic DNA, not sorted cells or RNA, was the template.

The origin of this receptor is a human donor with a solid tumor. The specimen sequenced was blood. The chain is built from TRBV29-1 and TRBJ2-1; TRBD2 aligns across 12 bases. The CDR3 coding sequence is TGCAGCGTTGGGGGGACTAGCGGGCTGGCGAGGGAGCAGTTCTTC. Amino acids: CSVGGTSGLAREQFF.